This TCR beta chain came from a study of T cell responses to AZD1222 COVID-19 vaccine. The CDR3 has 15 residues. Trimming took off 3 bases at V and 4 bases at J, with 15 bases between the two ends. Germline-derived CDR1 and CDR2 are MDHEN and SYDVKM. Sequencing used immunoSEQ multiplex PCR; TCRdb keeps in-frame clones, though not all of them. The sample records tens of thousands of clones, around nine tenths being singletons. Study outcomes and limitations: Without day 14 samples, only post-peak T cell repertoires were studied. Elevations in Spike-specific TCR breadth and depth followed administration of two AZD1222 doses. White British ancestry dominated among donors, who included more females, and clonal diversity was possibly underestimated.

With regard to this clone: The antigen remains undetermined.

The receptor comes from an adult in good health. V and J are TRBV28 and TRBJ1-2; D unresolved. The starting material was peripheral blood, obtained on day 0 of AZD1222 vaccination. The CDR3 region has the DNA TGTGCCAGCAGTTTTAGGGCAGCAGAGAGCTATGGCTACACCTTC. It encodes CASSFRAAESYGYTF.